The T cell receptor beta chain described here comes from a study of cytotoxic CD8 clonotypes in ibrutinib-treated CLL. CDR1 and CDR2 from the germline V gene are SGHRS and YFSETQ. CDR3 length: 13 amino acids. With 4 bases removed from V and 4 bases from J, the gap between germline ends came to 11 bases. Cryopreserved PBMCs were the source of about 2.2 micrograms of genomic DNA, which went to TCR beta libraries. Only in-frame clones appear in the TCRdb table, and some are missing; sequencing was by immunoSEQ multiplex PCR. Altogether around 50,000 clones are present, roughly 63% being singletons, with the ten largest covering roughly a quarter. Study-level findings and limits: There were few public clonotypes, and on treatment they contracted or stayed stable. Clonality went up at the time of ibrutinib response, stayed stable in sustained remission, and later dropped back toward its baseline level at progression.

This clone was picked up one time. Its antigen remains unidentified. The sequenced sample was PBMCs, obtained after 24 months of ibrutinib treatment. This chain links TRBV5-1 with TRBJ1-2; D is perhaps TRBD1 (6 bases). This clonotype was sampled from a human donor with chronic lymphocytic leukemia. The CDR3 sequence is CASSPGGLYGYTF. CDR3 coding DNA: TGCGCCAGCAGCCCCGGGGGGCTCTATGGCTACACCTTC.